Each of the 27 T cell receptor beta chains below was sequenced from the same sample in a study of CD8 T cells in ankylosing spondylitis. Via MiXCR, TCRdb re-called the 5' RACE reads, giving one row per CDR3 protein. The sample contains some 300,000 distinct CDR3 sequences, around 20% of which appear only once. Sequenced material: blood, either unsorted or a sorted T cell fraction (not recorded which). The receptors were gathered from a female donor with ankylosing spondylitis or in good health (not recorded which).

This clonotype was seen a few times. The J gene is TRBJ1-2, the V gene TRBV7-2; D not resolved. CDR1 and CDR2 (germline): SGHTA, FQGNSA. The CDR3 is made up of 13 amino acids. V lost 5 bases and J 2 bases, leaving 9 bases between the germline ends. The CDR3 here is CASSRTINYGYTF. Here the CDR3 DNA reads TGTGCCAGCAGCCGGACGATAAACTATGGCTACACCTTC.

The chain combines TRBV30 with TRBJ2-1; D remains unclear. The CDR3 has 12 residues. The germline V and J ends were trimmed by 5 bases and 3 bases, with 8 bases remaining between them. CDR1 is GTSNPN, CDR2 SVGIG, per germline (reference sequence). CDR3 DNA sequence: TGTGCCTGGGGAAATAACTACAATGAGCAGTTCTTC. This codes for CAWGNNYNEQFF.

CDR3 sequence: CASSDGDRGVDTEAFF. CDR3 sequence (DNA): TGTGCCAGCAGTGACGGGGACAGGGGAGTGGATACTGAAGCTTTCTTT. V usage is TRBV6-1 and J usage is TRBJ1-1; TRBD1 matches at 10 bases. Unmatched junction bases numbered 9, after V lost 3 bases and J lost 5 bases. Germline V gene data show CDR1 as MNHNS and CDR2 as SASEGT. CDR3 length equals 16 residues.

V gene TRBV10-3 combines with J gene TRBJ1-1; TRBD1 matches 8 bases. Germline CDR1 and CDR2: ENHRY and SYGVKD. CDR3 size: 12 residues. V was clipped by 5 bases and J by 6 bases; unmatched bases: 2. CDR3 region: CAISQGAPEAFF. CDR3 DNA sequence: TGTGCCATCAGTCAGGGGGCCCCTGAAGCTTTCTTT.

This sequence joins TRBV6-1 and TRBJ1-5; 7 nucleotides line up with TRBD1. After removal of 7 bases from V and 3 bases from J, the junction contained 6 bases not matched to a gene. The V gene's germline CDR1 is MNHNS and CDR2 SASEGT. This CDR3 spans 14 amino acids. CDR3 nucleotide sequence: TGTGCCAGCAAGCGACAGGGTTTCAATCAGCCCCAGCATTTT. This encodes CASKRQGFNQPQHF.

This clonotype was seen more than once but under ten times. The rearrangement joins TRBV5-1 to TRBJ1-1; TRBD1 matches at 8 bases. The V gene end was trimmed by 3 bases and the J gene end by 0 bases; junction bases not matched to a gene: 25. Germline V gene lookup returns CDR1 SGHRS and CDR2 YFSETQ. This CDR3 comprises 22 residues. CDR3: CASSWGTRQGPLPLQLNTEAFF. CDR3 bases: TGCGCCAGCAGCTGGGGGACCAGACAGGGGCCGCTCCCCCTCCAGCTGAACACTGAAGCTTTCTTT.

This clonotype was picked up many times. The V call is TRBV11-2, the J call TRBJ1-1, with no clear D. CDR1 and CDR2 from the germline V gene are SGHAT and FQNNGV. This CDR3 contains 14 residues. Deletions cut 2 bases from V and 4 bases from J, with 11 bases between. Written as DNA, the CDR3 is TGTGCCAGCAGCTTACGGGGAACGGGCACTGAAGCTTTCTTT. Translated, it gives CASSLRGTGTEAFF.

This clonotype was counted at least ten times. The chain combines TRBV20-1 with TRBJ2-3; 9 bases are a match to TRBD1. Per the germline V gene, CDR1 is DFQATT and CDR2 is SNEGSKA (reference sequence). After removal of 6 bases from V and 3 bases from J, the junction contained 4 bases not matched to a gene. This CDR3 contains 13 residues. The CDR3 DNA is TGCAGTGCGACGACAGGGGGGACAGATACGCAGTATTTT. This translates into CSATTGGTDTQYF.

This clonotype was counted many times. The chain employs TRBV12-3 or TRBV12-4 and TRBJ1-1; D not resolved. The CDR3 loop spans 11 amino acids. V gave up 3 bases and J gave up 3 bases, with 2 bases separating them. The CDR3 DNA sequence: TGTGCCAGCAGTTTGGACACTGAAGCTTTCTTT. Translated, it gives CASSLDTEAFF.

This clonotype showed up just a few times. Here the CDR3 DNA reads TGTGCCAGCAGCGAAACCTGGGGCTATGGCTACACCTTC. It translates to CASSETWGYGYTF. This rearrangement joins TRBV7-2 to TRBJ1-2; D remains ambiguous. The V and J ends lost 5 bases and 4 bases respectively, with 11 bases between them. CDR1 is SGHTA, CDR2 FQGNSA, per germline. This CDR3 comprises 13 residues.

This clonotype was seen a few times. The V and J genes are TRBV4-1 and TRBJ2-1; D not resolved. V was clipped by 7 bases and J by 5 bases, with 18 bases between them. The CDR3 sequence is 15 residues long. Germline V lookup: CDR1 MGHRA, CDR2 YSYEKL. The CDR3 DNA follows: TGCGCCAGCAAATCCTTTACCTTTGTGCACAATGAGCAGTTCTTC. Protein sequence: CASKSFTFVHNEQFF.

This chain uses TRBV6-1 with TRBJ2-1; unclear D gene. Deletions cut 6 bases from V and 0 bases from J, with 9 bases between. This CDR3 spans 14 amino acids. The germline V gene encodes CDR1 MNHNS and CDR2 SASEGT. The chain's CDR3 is CASRRAFSYNEQFF. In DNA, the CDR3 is TGTGCCAGCAGACGCGCCTTCTCCTACAATGAGCAGTTCTTC.

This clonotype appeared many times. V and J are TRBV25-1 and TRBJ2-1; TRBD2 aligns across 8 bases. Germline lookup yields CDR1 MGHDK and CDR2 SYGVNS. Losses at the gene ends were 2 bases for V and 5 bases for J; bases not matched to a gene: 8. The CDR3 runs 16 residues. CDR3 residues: CASSEARSSGDNEQFF. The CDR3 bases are TGTGCCAGCAGTGAAGCCCGGAGTAGCGGGGACAATGAGCAGTTCTTC.

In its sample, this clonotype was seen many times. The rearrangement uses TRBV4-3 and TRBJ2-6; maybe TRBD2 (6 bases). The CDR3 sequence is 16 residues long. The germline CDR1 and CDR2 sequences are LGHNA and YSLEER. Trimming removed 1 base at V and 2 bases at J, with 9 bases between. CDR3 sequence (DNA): TGCGCCAGCAGCCAAGTGGGGGGTACTGGGGCCAACGTCCTGACTTTC. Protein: CASSQVGGTGANVLTF.

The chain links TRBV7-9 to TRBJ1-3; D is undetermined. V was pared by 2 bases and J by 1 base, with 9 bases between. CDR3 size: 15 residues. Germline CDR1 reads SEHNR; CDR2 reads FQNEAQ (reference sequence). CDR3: CASSLKGRSGNTIYF. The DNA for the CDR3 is TGTGCCAGCAGCTTAAAGGGTAGATCTGGAAACACCATATATTTT.

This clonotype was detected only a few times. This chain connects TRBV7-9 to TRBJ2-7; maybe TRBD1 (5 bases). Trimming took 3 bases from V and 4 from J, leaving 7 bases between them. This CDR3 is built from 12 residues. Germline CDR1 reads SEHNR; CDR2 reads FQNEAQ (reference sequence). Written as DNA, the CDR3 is TGTGCCAGCAGCTTCCGACAGTACGAGCAGTACTTC. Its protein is CASSFRQYEQYF. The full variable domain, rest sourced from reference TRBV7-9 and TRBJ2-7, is DTGVSQNPRHKITKRGQNVTFRCDPISEHNRLYWYRQTLGQGPEFLTYFQNEAQLEKSRLLSDRFSAERPKGSFSTLEIQRTEQGDSAMYLCASSFRQYEQYFGPGTRLTVT.

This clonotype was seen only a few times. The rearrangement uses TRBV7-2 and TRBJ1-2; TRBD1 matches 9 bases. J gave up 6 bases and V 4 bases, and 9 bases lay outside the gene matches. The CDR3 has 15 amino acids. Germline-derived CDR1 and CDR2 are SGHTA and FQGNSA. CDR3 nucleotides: TGTGCCAGCAGCTCCCCGGGACAGGGAGGTAATGGCTACACCTTC. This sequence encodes CASSSPGQGGNGYTF.

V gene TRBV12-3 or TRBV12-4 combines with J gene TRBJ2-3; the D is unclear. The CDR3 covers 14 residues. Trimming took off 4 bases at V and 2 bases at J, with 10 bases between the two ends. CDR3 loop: CASSYRTVTDTQYF. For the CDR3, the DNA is TGTGCCAGCAGTTACCGGACGGTCACAGATACGCAGTATTTT.

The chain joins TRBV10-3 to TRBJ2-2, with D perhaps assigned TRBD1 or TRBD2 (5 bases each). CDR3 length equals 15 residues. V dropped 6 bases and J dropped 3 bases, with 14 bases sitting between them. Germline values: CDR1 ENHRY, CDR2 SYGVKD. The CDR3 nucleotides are TGTGCCATCAGCAAGGGGAGCCGCGACACCGGGGAGCTGTTTTTT. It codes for CAISKGSRDTGELFF.

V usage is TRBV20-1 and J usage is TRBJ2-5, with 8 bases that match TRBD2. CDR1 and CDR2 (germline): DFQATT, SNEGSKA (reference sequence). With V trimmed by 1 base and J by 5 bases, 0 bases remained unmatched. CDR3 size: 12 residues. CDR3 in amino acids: CSARGLAETQYF. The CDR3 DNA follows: TGCAGTGCTAGAGGACTAGCGGAGACCCAGTACTTC.

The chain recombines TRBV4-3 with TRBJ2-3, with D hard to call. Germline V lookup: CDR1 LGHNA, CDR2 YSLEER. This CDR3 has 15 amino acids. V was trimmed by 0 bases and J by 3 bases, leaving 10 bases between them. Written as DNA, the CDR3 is TGCGCCAGCAGCCAAGAGTCGGACGTAACAGATACGCAGTATTTT. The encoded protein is CASSQESDVTDTQYF.

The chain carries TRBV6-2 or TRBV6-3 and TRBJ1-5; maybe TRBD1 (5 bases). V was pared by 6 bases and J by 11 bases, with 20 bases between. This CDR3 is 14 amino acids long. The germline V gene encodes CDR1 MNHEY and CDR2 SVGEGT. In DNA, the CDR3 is TGTGCCAGCAGCCCTAACGGGGGACTTCGGGCCCAGCATTTT. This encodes CASSPNGGLRAQHF.

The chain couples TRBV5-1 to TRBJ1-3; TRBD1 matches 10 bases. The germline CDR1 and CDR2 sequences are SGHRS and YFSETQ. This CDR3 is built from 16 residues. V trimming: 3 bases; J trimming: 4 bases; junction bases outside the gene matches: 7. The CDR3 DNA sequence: TGCGCCAGCAGCTCGGCGGGACAGGGGAAGGGAAACACCATATATTTT. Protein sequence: CASSSAGQGKGNTIYF.

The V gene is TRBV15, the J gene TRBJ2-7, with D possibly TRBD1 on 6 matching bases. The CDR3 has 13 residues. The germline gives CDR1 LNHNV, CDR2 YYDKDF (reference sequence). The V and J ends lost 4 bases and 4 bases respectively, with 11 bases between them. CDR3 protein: CATSMNRAYEQYF. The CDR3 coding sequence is TGTGCCACCAGCATGAACAGGGCGTACGAGCAGTACTTC.

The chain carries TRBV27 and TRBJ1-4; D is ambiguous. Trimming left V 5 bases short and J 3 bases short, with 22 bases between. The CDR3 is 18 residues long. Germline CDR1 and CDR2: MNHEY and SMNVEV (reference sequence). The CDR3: CASSPTRHGLTANEKLFF. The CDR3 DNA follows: TGTGCCAGCAGTCCTACACGACATGGCTTAACGGCTAATGAAAAACTGTTTTTT.

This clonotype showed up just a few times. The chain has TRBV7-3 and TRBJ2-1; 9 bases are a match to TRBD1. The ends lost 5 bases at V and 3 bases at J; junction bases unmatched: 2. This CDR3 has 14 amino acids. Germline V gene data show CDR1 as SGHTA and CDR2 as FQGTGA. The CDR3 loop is CASSQTGGYNEQFF. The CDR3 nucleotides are TGTGCCAGCAGCCAGACAGGGGGCTACAATGAGCAGTTCTTC.

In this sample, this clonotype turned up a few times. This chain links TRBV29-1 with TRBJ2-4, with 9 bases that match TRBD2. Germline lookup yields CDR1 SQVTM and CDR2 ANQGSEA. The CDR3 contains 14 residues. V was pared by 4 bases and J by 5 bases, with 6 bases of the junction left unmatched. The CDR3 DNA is TGCAGCGTTGCAAAGCGACTAGCGGAAAACATTCAGTACTTC. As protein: CSVAKRLAENIQYF.